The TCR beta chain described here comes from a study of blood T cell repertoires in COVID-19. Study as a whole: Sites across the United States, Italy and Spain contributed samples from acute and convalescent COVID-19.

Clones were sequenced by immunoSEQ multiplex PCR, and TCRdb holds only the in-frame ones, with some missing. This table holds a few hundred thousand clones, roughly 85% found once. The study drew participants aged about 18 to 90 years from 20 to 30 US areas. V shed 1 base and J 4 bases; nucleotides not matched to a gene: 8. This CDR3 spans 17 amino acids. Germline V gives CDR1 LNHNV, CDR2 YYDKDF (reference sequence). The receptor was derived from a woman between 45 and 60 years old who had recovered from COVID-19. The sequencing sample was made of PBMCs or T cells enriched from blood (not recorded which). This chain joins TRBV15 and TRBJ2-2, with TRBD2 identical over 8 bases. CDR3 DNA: TGTGCCACCAGCAGAGGCCTACTAGCGGAACCCACCGGGGAGCTGTTTTTT. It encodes CATSRGLLAEPTGELFF.